This T cell receptor (beta chain) was found in a study of T cells in localized non-small cell lung cancer (dated by TCRdb to between 2020 and 2021). Concerning the study at large: The study examined T cell repertoires in a few hundred patients with early-stage NSCLC and compared tumors with uninvolved tumor-adjacent lungs. A mean age of around 69 years was recorded for the NSCLC patients, of whom 129 were male and 95 to 110 were female. The cohort comprised around 240 treatment-naïve NSCLC patients with resected, localized lung tumors. The investigation overall reported the following: Multi-region tumor sequencing was not performed, so intratumor heterogeneity could not be excluded. Because the study design was exploratory, TCR variables were selected using unadjusted p-values without false-discovery rate correction. A median of approximately 57 of the top 100 tumor clones were detected in paired uninvolved adjacent lung, and some 30 of these tumor clones were also found among the top 100 clones of the paired uninvolved adjacent lung. The highest T cell clonality was observed in uninvolved tumor-adjacent lung, where clonality exceeded that of tumor, suggesting that antigenic responses were more focused in uninvolved tumor-adjacent lung. Higher blood T cell density associated with longer overall survival, while higher adjacent-lung clonality associated with shorter survival.

CDR1 and CDR2 were assigned from the germline V gene (reference sequence) as DFQATT and SNEGSKA. The CDR3 runs 11 residues from the cysteine to the phenylalanine. The sequence is cut down to CDR3 DNA, 33 bases in frame from base 1. Between the V and J ends, shortened by 6 bases and 6 bases respectively, the junction contains 11 bases. TCR beta CDR3 regions were sequenced from DNA using the immunoSEQ Assay. The paper's data handling went like this. T cell density was computed as TCR beta template counts normalized to usable DNA estimated by amplifying housekeeping genes. Using the preseqR package, richness was estimated by extrapolating to 120,000 templates for tissue samples and 400,000 templates for PBMC samples. Clonality was calculated as one minus Pielou's evenness. Tissue-enriched TCRs were identified by differential abundance testing using productive amino-acid clonotypes, minimum total count 5 and alpha 0.1. The Jaccard Index and the Morisita Overlap Index were used to quantify repertoire overlap between compartments. GLIPH grouped TCR beta CDR3s together with public tetramer-defined viral CDR3s, and a viral motif had to include at least three viral sequences and also show V-gene enrichment. TCRdb took over this immuneACCESS table, retaining in-frame rearrangements with V and J assigned. Such tables are incomplete; in checked studies, under half of the missing clones stem from an unresolved V gene, and the remainder is unexplained. The V and J calls and the clone size are those of that table, but D and trimming were determined from the DNA. The sample table records around 70,000 clones; around 85% of these occur just once. 1% to 1.5% of the sample belongs to the ten largest clones.

Of note for this clone: Its antigen remains undetermined. No quality values exist for individual bases; no much larger clone is one base distant.

At diagnosis, peripheral blood, uninvolved tumor-adjacent lung and tumor were collected and stored as a combination of fresh-frozen and FFPE material. Blood samples were analyzed as peripheral blood mononuclear cells for TCR repertoire profiling. The sample consisted of peripheral blood, taken before any cancer treatment. The TCR was taken from a female donor over 55 with stage I lung adenocarcinoma. The chain was built from TRBV20-1 and TRBJ1-2; the D gene is unclear. Here is the DNA: TGCAGTGCCAGGTTCGGAAATGGCTACACCTTC. Its translation reads: CSARFGNGYTF.